These 24 T cell receptor beta chains came from one sample sequenced in a study of blood T cell dynamics during melanoma immunotherapy. As for time point: pre-treatment baseline. Data came from immunoSEQ multiplex PCR; TCRdb stores just in-frame clones and leaves some out. The sample lists about 22,000 clones; roughly 89% were seen once. The sequencing used blood, collected from a patient treated with checkpoint blockade. The receptors derive from a human donor with melanoma.

The chain is built from TRBV5-1 and TRBJ2-2; D remains unclear. V was shortened by 3 bases and J by 6 bases, with 12 bases between the two germline ends. The CDR3 has 14 residues. Germline values: CDR1 SGHRS, CDR2 YFSETQ. This CDR3 is CASSYGERAGELFF. The CDR3 DNA follows: TGCGCCAGCAGCTATGGGGAAAGGGCCGGGGAGCTGTTTTTT. Using reference TRBV5-1 and TRBJ2-2 for the parts outside the CDR3, the full variable domain is KAGVTQTPRYLIKTRGQQVTLSCSPISGHRSVSWYQQTPGQGLQFLFEYFSETQRNKGNFPGRFSGRQFSNSRSEMNVSTLELGDSALYLCASSYGERAGELFFGEGSRLTVL.

V is TRBV5-4 and J is TRBJ2-7, with TRBD1 as a possible D gene (6 bases). The V end was cut by 5 bases, the J end by 5 bases, with 20 bases between. CDR1 and CDR2 from the germline V gene are SGHNT and YYREEE (reference sequence). This CDR3 region has 15 residues. The CDR3 loop reads CASRPRGRGLNEQYF. CDR3 in DNA: TGTGCCAGCAGACCGAGGGGCAGGGGATTAAACGAGCAGTACTTC.

The chain uses TRBV5-6 and TRBJ2-2, with 9 nucleotides matching TRBD1. Germline loops: CDR1 SGHDT, CDR2 YYEEEE. This CDR3 contains 16 residues. The V and J ends lost 3 bases and 4 bases, in that order; junction bases with no gene match: 7. CDR3 nucleotide sequence: TGTGCCAGCAGCTGGGGGACAGGGCGGTCCACCGGGGAGCTGTTTTTT. The encoded protein is CASSWGTGRSTGELFF.

This clone appeared once. The gene calls are TRBV7-8 and TRBJ2-5, with TRBD1 as a possible D gene (5 bases). The CDR3 runs 13 residues. The germline gives CDR1 SGHVS, CDR2 FQNEAQ. Trimming cost V 6 bases and J 1 base, with 9 bases left between them. The CDR3 sequence is CASRQALQETQYF. The DNA for the CDR3 is TGTGCCAGCAGACAGGCCCTCCAAGAGACCCAGTACTTC.

This clone has just one count. V gene TRBV7-8 combines with J gene TRBJ1-1; maybe TRBD1 (6 bases). From germline, CDR1 is SGHVS and CDR2 FQNEAQ. The CDR3 has 13 amino acids. The V end was cut by 5 bases, the J end by 11 bases, with 18 bases between. DNA for the CDR3: TGTGCCAGCAGCACGGGGGCGGGGGTTGTGGCTTTCTTT. Encoded protein: CASSTGAGVVAFF.

The chain uses TRBV27 and TRBJ2-7; D may correspond to TRBD1 or TRBD2 (5 bases each). The V end lost 4 bases, the J end lost 0 bases, and 13 bases lay between the germline ends. This CDR3 has 15 residues. The germline V gene has CDR1 MNHEY and CDR2 SMNVEV (reference sequence). DNA for the CDR3: TGTGCCAGCAGTTCTTACGGGGCGAGCTCCTACGAGCAGTACTTC. This encodes CASSSYGASSYEQYF.

This clone was recorded once. CDR3 amino acids: CAWSVNSGNQQFF. Here the CDR3 DNA reads TGTGCCTGGAGTGTTAATAGCGGGAATCAGCAGTTCTTC. The V gene is TRBV30, the J gene TRBJ2-1; 8 bases align to TRBD2. Trimming took 0 bases from V and 11 from J; bases not matched to a gene: 6. From germline, CDR1 is GTSNPN and CDR2 SVGIG (reference sequence). This CDR3 is 13 amino acids long.

The V call is TRBV2, the J call TRBJ2-7; D may be TRBD1 (6 bases). Germline V gives CDR1 SNHLY, CDR2 FYNNEI. The CDR3 contains 13 residues. Trimming shortened V by 8 bases and J by 3 bases, and 14 bases separated the two germline ends. Written as DNA, the CDR3 is TGTGCCAGCCGACAGGACGGGGTCTACGAGCAGTACTTC. This encodes CASRQDGVYEQYF.

The rearrangement uses TRBV27 and TRBJ1-1; 7 bases map to TRBD1. Per the germline V gene, CDR1 is MNHEY and CDR2 is SMNVEV (reference sequence). The V segment lost 5 bases and the J segment 3 bases; nucleotides outside the gene matches: 6. This CDR3 spans 14 amino acids. CDR3 sequence (DNA): TGTGCCAGCAGTACGGGACAGATTTACACTGAAGCTTTCTTT. The encoded protein is CASSTGQIYTEAFF.

The rearrangement joins TRBV5-1 to TRBJ1-4, with a tentative D call TRBD1 (5 bases). The CDR3 totals 15 residues. Trimming removed 0 bases at V and 4 bases at J, with 10 bases between. Germline V gene lookup returns CDR1 SGHRS and CDR2 YFSETQ. Here the CDR3 DNA reads TGCGCCAGCAGCTTGGATCCGGGGGTTAATGAAAAACTGTTTTTT. This sequence encodes CASSLDPGVNEKLFF.

The V gene is TRBV19, the J gene TRBJ1-4, with TRBD1 as a possible D gene (5 bases). Germline V gene lookup returns CDR1 LNHDA and CDR2 SQIVND (reference sequence). CDR3 length: 14 amino acids. V lost 5 bases and J lost 3, with 10 bases in between. CDR3 nucleotides: TGTGCCAGTAGTGGGGACGGCCCTAATGAAAAACTGTTTTTT. Protein: CASSGDGPNEKLFF.

This sequence joins TRBV5-1 and TRBJ2-1; D possibly matches TRBD1 or TRBD2 (5 bases each). This CDR3 is 15 amino acids long. V lost 9 bases to trimming and J lost 7 bases, with 23 bases between them. Germline V gene data show CDR1 as SGHRS and CDR2 as YFSETQ. CDR3 sequence reads: CATSPAVGPENEQFF. The CDR3 DNA reads TGCGCCACCTCCCCGGCCGTGGGACCAGAAAATGAGCAGTTCTTC.

The chain carries TRBV6-1 and TRBJ2-3, with TRBD1 matching 7 bases. The CDR3 sequence is 14 residues long. Germline-derived CDR1 and CDR2 are MNHNS and SASEGT. The J segment lost 3 bases and the V segment lost 3 bases, leaving 3 bases of the junction unmatched. The CDR3 reads CASSDLTGTDTQYF. The CDR3 nucleotides read TGTGCCAGCAGTGACCTGACAGGGACAGATACGCAGTATTTT.

This chain links TRBV25-1 with TRBJ2-3; tentative D call: TRBD1 (6 bases). Germline V gives CDR1 MGHDK, CDR2 SYGVNS. The CDR3 has 15 residues. Deletions cut 6 bases from V and 0 bases from J, with 13 bases between. Here the CDR3 reads CASSRSQGSTDTQYF. CDR3 sequence (DNA): TGTGCCAGCAGCCGAAGCCAGGGGAGCACAGATACGCAGTATTTT.

The gene calls are TRBV19 and TRBJ2-2; TRBD2 matches 12 bases. V was clipped by 7 bases and J by 2 bases; unmatched bases: 8. The CDR3 has 17 residues. Germline values: CDR1 LNHDA, CDR2 SQIVND (reference sequence). CDR3 region: CASTQTSGRSNTGELFF. For the CDR3, the DNA is TGTGCCAGTACCCAGACTAGCGGGAGATCAAACACCGGGGAGCTGTTTTTT.

The CDR3 coding sequence is TGTGCCAGCAGATTTCGACAGGGGGTCGGACAGCCCCAGCATTTT. This translates into CASRFRQGVGQPQHF. This chain connects TRBV6-1 to TRBJ1-5; 9 positions match TRBD1. Germline lookup yields CDR1 MNHNS and CDR2 SASEGT. The CDR3 runs 15 residues. J lost 7 bases, V lost 6 bases, and 10 bases had no gene match.

The chain joins TRBV6-6 to TRBJ1-5, with 7 nucleotides matching TRBD1. This CDR3 has 13 amino acids. In germline, CDR1 is MNHNY, CDR2 SVGAGI (reference sequence). Trimming at V came to 10 bases and at J to 5 bases, leaving 8 bases not matched to a gene. CDR3 in DNA: TGTGCCATCAGGGGGGGTGGCGATCAGCCCCAGCATTTT. This translates into CAIRGGGDQPQHF.

V is TRBV15 and J is TRBJ1-6, with TRBD1 matching over 7 bases. V was clipped by 0 bases and J by 6 bases; unmatched bases: 2. Per the germline V gene, CDR1 is LNHNV and CDR2 is YYDKDF (reference sequence). This CDR3 is 15 amino acids long. CDR3 amino acids: CATSRDHRGNSPLHF. In nucleotides, the CDR3 is TGTGCCACCAGCAGAGATCACAGGGGTAATTCACCCCTCCACTTT.

This rearrangement joins TRBV5-1 to TRBJ1-2, with D unclear. CDR1 and CDR2 from the germline V gene are SGHRS and YFSETQ. V was clipped by 0 bases and J by 2 bases, with 20 bases between them. The CDR3 extends over 18 amino acids. The CDR3 sequence: CASSLGVLLGRINYGYTF. The DNA for the CDR3 is TGCGCCAGCAGCTTGGGGGTTTTGTTGGGGAGGATCAACTATGGCTACACCTTC.

CDR3 nucleotides: TGTGCCAGCAGCATAACAGGGAACACTGAAGCTTTCTTT. This encodes CASSITGNTEAFF. The gene calls are TRBV5-4 and TRBJ1-1; maybe TRBD1 (5 bases). Per the germline V gene, CDR1 is SGHNT and CDR2 is YYREEE (reference sequence). This CDR3 contains 13 residues. V lost 4 bases and J 1 base, leaving 8 bases between the germline ends.

This sequence joins TRBV5-1 and TRBJ1-4, with D unclear. Germline CDR1 is SGHRS and CDR2 is YFSETQ. Trimming cost V 2 bases and J 2 bases, with 4 bases left between them. CDR3 length: 13 amino acids. The CDR3 here is CASSFKTNEKLFF. DNA for the CDR3: TGCGCCAGCAGCTTCAAGACTAATGAAAAACTGTTTTTT.

The chain is built from TRBV6-1 and TRBJ1-1; D not certain. The CDR3 totals 12 residues. Germline V gives CDR1 MNHNS, CDR2 SASEGT. Trimming took off 3 bases at V and 5 bases at J, with 7 bases between the two ends. CDR3 nucleotide sequence: TGTGCCAGCAGTGATGGAGGAACTGAAGCTTTCTTT. Its protein product is CASSDGGTEAFF.

The chain carries TRBV9 and TRBJ2-2, with D tentatively TRBD1 (6 bases). Germline loops: CDR1 SGDLS, CDR2 YYNGEE. The CDR3 is 13 amino acids. V lost 4 bases and J 7 bases, leaving 11 bases between the germline ends. The CDR3 nucleotides are TGTGCCAGCAGCCCGCCGACAGGCGGGGAGCTGTTTTTT. Amino acid sequence: CASSPPTGGELFF.

As for this clone: The limits of the CDR3 on the DNA are not certain, so only TCRdb's listed CDR3 is given. V usage is TRBV4-1 and J usage is TRBJ2-5; the tabulated D call, TRBD2, remains unverified against the DNA. The CDR3 is 16 residues long, ends included. CDR1 and CDR2 from the germline V gene are MGHRA and YSYEKL. CDR3 in amino acids: CASSSSARGSSYEQYF.